A selection of T cell receptor beta chains follows, all from one sample in a study of blood T cell repertoires in COVID-19. The assay was immunoSEQ multiplex PCR, and TCRdb's table has in-frame clones only and misses some. The sample has hundreds of thousands of clones; 88% are singletons. Sequences were obtained from PBMCs or T cells enriched from blood (not recorded which). The receptor set was obtained from a woman aged 45 to 65 who had recovered from COVID-19. Each CDR3 is given with its conserved first and last residue. D genes are given only for firm matches. Some rows have no size entry. The others give once, few or many, or a class for an expanded clone.

V gene	D gene	clone size	J gene	CDR3 protein	CDR3 DNA
TRBV3-1/TRBV3-2	TRBD2	.	TRBJ2-5	CASSPHSGVNQETQYF	TGTGCCAGCAGCCCCCATAGCGGGGTAAACCAAGAGACCCAGTACTTC
TRBV5-1	.	.	TRBJ2-6	CASSLSTGLIGRGANVLTF	TGCGCCAGCAGCTTGTCCACAGGGCTTATTGGTCGTGGGGCCAACGTCCTGACTTTC
TRBV19	TRBD1	.	TRBJ1-1	CASSRRGSGTEAFF	TGTGCCAGTAGCCGCAGGGGGTCTGGCACTGAAGCTTTCTTT
TRBV30	.	few	TRBJ2-7	CAWSADSEEQYF	TGTGCCTGGAGTGCCGATTCGGAGGAGCAGTACTTC
TRBV13	.	.	TRBJ2-3	CASSLQGSRPSTDTQYF	TGTGCCAGCAGCTTACAGGGCAGCAGACCTAGCACAGATACGCAGTATTTT
TRBV9	TRBD1	.	TRBJ1-5	CASSGTENQPQHF	TGTGCCAGCTCCGGGACAGAAAATCAGCCCCAGCATTTT
TRBV6-2/TRBV6-3	TRBD1	.	TRBJ1-2	CASSWDRGDGYTF	TGTGCCAGCAGTTGGGACAGGGGTGATGGCTACACCTTC
TRBV19	.	.	TRBJ2-7	CASGPGVAYEQYF	TGTGCCAGTGGGCCCGGGGTAGCCTACGAGCAGTACTTC
TRBV6-5	TRBD2	.	TRBJ2-1	CASRASGSKNEQFF	TGTGCCAGCAGAGCTAGCGGGAGTAAGAATGAGCAGTTCTTC
TRBV28	TRBD1	once	TRBJ1-2	CASSAPSGTVYFRDGYTF	TGTGCCAGCAGTGCACCCTCTGGGACAGTTTACTTTCGGGATGGCTACACCTTC
TRBV28	.	.	TRBJ2-1	CASSPQGSSYNEQFF	TGTGCCAGCAGTCCTCAGGGAAGCTCCTACAATGAGCAGTTCTTC
TRBV7-8	.	few	TRBJ2-5	CASSTNSLQETQYF	TGTGCCAGCAGCACCAACAGCTTACAAGAGACCCAGTACTTC
TRBV6-5	.	.	TRBJ2-5	CASSNGLLQSQYF	TGTGCCAGCAGTAATGGACTACTTCAGAGCCAGTACTTC
TRBV30	.	.	TRBJ2-3	CAWSVMTGRTDTQYF	TGTGCCTGGAGTGTCATGACAGGACGCACAGATACGCAGTATTTT
TRBV5-1	TRBD1	.	TRBJ2-3	CASSPTGTGSSGYTDTQYF	TGCGCCAGCAGCCCAACCGGGACAGGGTCAAGCGGTTACACAGATACGCAGTATTTT
TRBV29-1	.	.	TRBJ1-1	CSVRVGANTEAFF	TGCAGCGTCCGCGTAGGGGCGAACACTGAAGCTTTCTTT
TRBV30	TRBD1	.	TRBJ1-6	CAWSPRQGTLVNSPLHF	TGTGCCTGGAGCCCCCGACAGGGGACCCTCGTCAATTCACCCCTCCACTTT
TRBV18	.	.	TRBJ2-1	CASSPRTDNEQFF	TGTGCCAGCTCACCGAGGACAGACAATGAGCAGTTCTTC
TRBV12-3/TRBV12-4	.	.	TRBJ2-1	CASRSGTPGRQFF	TGTGCCAGCAGAAGTGGGACTCCCGGGAGGCAGTTCTTC
TRBV3-1/TRBV3-2	.	once	TRBJ2-1	CASRLTLRALWQFF	TGTGCCAGCAGGCTAACTCTCAGGGCCCTTTGGCAGTTCTTC
TRBV18	TRBD1	.	TRBJ2-1	CASSGRDRADNEQFF	TGTGCCAGCTCAGGCCGGGACAGGGCCGACAATGAGCAGTTCTTC
TRBV7-3	TRBD2	.	TRBJ2-3	CASSQHGTSGTDTQYF	TGTGCCAGCAGCCAACACGGGACTAGCGGCACAGATACGCAGTATTTT
TRBV12-3/TRBV12-4	.	.	TRBJ2-3	CASSSPPRDTQYF	TGTGCCAGCAGTTCCCCCCCTAGAGATACGCAGTATTTT
TRBV7-2	TRBD2	once	TRBJ2-3	CASSTTSGRNTQYF	TGTGCCAGCAGCACAACTAGCGGGAGAAACACGCAGTATTTT
TRBV28	TRBD2	.	TRBJ2-1	CASSNSGRGNEQFF	TGTGCCAGCAGCAACAGCGGGAGGGGGAATGAGCAGTTCTTC
TRBV18	TRBD2	.	TRBJ2-1	CASSPGLAGGSTSSYNEQFF	TGTGCCAGCTCACCAGGACTAGCGGGAGGTAGTACGAGCTCCTACAATGAGCAGTTCTTC
TRBV28	.	few	TRBJ2-5	CASYSTQGGETQYF	TGTGCCAGCTATTCTACTCAGGGTGGTGAGACCCAGTACTTC
TRBV5-1	.	few	TRBJ1-4	CASSMDSTNEKLFF	TGCGCCAGCAGCATGGACAGCACTAATGAAAAACTGTTTTTT
TRBV29-1	TRBD2	.	TRBJ2-6	CSVEGRGSTPGANVLTF	TGCAGCGTTGAGGGGCGCGGGAGTACCCCTGGGGCCAACGTCCTGACTTTC
TRBV2	.	few	TRBJ2-1	CASITLKSREQFF	TGTGCCAGCATCACTCTGAAGAGCCGCGAGCAGTTCTTC
TRBV11-2	.	few	TRBJ2-1	CASSPGTLYNEQFF	TGTGCCAGCAGCCCCGGGACACTATACAATGAGCAGTTCTTC
TRBV28	TRBD1	.	TRBJ1-2	CASSNTGGSNYGYTF	TGTGCCAGCAGCAATACAGGGGGCTCTAACTATGGCTACACCTTC
TRBV6-2/TRBV6-3	TRBD2	once	TRBJ2-2	CASSYPSGRPTGELFF	TGTGCCAGCAGTTACCCGAGCGGGAGGCCCACCGGGGAGCTGTTTTTT